The 8 T cell receptor beta chains presented below share a single source sample, sequenced in a study of post-analysis software for immune sequencing data (dated by TCRdb to between 2014 and 2017). Results and caveats for the whole study, not just this receptor: Significantly higher frequencies in patients than in controls were found for roughly 5 TRBV segments, including TRBV5-6, TRBV5-1 and TRBV20-1.

Libraries were made using PCR. Sequenced on an Illumina HiSeq 2500. To reduce PCR and sequencing biases, unique molecular identifiers were built into the TCR beta cDNA libraries. TCRdb took the public reads, trimmed them with fastp at Q25, ran MiXCR for clone calling and kept in-frame beta chains. Entries that share a CDR3 protein sequence are merged under the most common genes and DNA. This sample has approximately 400,000 distinct CDR3 sequences in its table, and less than 40% of those were observed once. The top ten clonotypes cover about an eighth of the sample. No cognate antigen is known for these TCRs. The sequenced sample was blood. The receptor source for this set is a girl aged 5-17 years with multiple sclerosis.

The chain links TRBV27 to TRBJ2-2; TRBD1 agrees at 9 bases. Germline CDR1 is MNHEY and CDR2 is SMNVEV (reference sequence). The trim removed 6 bases at V and 3 bases at J, leaving 8 bases unmatched. The CDR3 length is 16 residues. The CDR3 spells CASSLAQGAYTGELFF. The CDR3 nucleotides are TGTGCCAGCAGCCTTGCACAGGGGGCTTACACCGGGGAGCTGTTTTTT.

The chain has TRBV24-1 and TRBJ2-5; D may be TRBD1 (5 bases). Deletions cut 7 bases from V and 4 bases from J, with 15 bases between. This CDR3 is 14 amino acids long. CDR1 is KGHDR, CDR2 SFDVKD, per germline. The CDR3 nucleotides read TGTGCCACCAGCGACGACAGAATAGGAGAGACCCAGTACTTC. Encoded protein: CATSDDRIGETQYF.

The chain is built from TRBV7-3 and TRBJ1-4; a weak D match, TRBD1 (5 bases). V was pared by 2 bases and J by 7 bases, with 14 bases between. This CDR3 has 15 amino acids. CDR1 and CDR2 from the germline V gene are SGHTA and FQGTGA. The DNA for the CDR3 is TGTGCCAGCAGCTTAGCGGCAGGGTCAAGTGAAAAACTGTTTTTT. It is translated as CASSLAAGSSEKLFF.

The rearrangement links TRBV20-1 to TRBJ2-2; no firm D call. Deletions cut 6 bases from V and 1 base from J, with 12 bases between. In germline, CDR1 is DFQATT, CDR2 SNEGSKA (reference sequence). The CDR3 is 14 residues long. The CDR3 sequence: CSALERLNTGELFF. Here the CDR3 DNA reads TGCAGTGCCTTGGAGCGCTTGAACACCGGGGAGCTGTTTTTT.

This clonotype was counted only a few times. The chain couples TRBV11-2 to TRBJ2-7; D is perhaps TRBD1 (6 bases). The V and J ends lost 4 bases and 12 bases respectively, with 25 bases between them. The length of the CDR3 is 15 residues. Germline CDR1 reads SGHAT; CDR2 reads FQNNGV. CDR3 region: CASSSPEGHRDQSYF. DNA for the CDR3: TGTGCCAGCAGCTCACCCGAGGGACACCGGGACCAGTCGTACTTC.

This chain joins TRBV7-9 and TRBJ1-2, with D unresolved. The CDR3 totals 14 residues. The V end lost 5 bases, the J end lost 4 bases, and 14 bases lay between the germline ends. The germline V gene has CDR1 SEHNR and CDR2 FQNEAQ (reference sequence). The CDR3 sequence: CASSPVGGCYGYTF. The CDR3 nucleotides read TGTGCCAGCAGCCCGGTAGGCGGATGCTATGGCTACACCTTC.

The chain links TRBV11-2 to TRBJ2-4, with D perhaps being TRBD1 or TRBD2 (5 bases each). Trimming took 3 bases from V and 1 from J, leaving 16 bases between them. This CDR3 has 17 residues. In germline, CDR1 is SGHAT, CDR2 FQNNGV. CDR3 sequence: CASSFASGTWAKNIQYF. DNA for the CDR3: TGTGCCAGCAGCTTTGCATCAGGGACCTGGGCCAAAAACATTCAGTACTTC.

This clonotype came up a few times. The CDR3 bases are TGCGCCAGCAGCCAAGAGAGAAGGGACACTGAAGCTTTCTTT. This codes for CASSQERRDTEAFF. The V call is TRBV4-3, the J call TRBJ1-1; D is uncertain. The germline CDR1 and CDR2 sequences are LGHNA and YSLEER. This CDR3 contains 14 residues. The germline V and J ends were trimmed by 0 bases and 3 bases, with 8 bases remaining between them.